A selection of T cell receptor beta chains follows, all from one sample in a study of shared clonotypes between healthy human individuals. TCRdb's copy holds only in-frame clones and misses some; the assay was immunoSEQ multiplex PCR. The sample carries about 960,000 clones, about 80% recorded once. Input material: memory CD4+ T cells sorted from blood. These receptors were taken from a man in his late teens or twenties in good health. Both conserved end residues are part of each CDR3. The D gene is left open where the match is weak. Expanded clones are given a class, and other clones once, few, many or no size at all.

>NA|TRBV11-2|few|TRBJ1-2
CASSSSGTGFAF
TGTGCCAGCAGCTCCTCCGGGACTGGGTTCGCCTTC
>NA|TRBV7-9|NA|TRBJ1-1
CASSFGQPVGTEAFF
TGTGCCAGCAGCTTCGGACAGCCGGTGGGCACTGAAGCTTTCTTT
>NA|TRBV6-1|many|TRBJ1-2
CASSEGTYGYTF
TGTGCCAGCAGTGAAGGGACCTATGGCTACACCTTC
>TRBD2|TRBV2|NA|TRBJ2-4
CASSGTGGSDIQYF
TGTGCCAGCAGTGGGACGGGGGGATCGGACATTCAGTACTTC
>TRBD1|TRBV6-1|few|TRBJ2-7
CASGMTGGVEQYF
TGTGCCAGCGGAATGACAGGGGGCGTCGAGCAGTACTTC
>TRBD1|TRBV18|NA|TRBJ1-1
CASSRTGADTEAFF
TGTGCCAGCTCACGGACAGGGGCGGACACTGAAGCTTTCTTT
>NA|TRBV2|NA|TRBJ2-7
CASILGGDPSYEQYF
TGTGCCAGCATTCTTGGGGGAGACCCTTCCTACGAGCAGTACTTC
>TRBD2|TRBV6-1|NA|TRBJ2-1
CASRRTSGSNEQFF
TGTGCCAGCAGAAGGACTAGCGGGAGTAATGAGCAGTTCTTC
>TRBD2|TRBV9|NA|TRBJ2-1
CASSPSGSEYNEQFF
TGTGCCAGCAGCCCTAGCGGGAGCGAATACAATGAGCAGTTCTTC
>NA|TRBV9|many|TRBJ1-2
CASSVADTIGGYTF
TGTGCCAGCAGCGTAGCGGATACCATAGGTGGCTACACCTTC
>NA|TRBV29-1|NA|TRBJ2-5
CSVGGQRETQYF
TGCAGCGTTGGGGGACAAAGAGAGACCCAGTACTTC
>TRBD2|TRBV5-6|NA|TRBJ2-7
CASSNLTSGAYEQYF
TGTGCCAGCAGCAACCTGACTAGCGGGGCCTACGAGCAGTACTTC
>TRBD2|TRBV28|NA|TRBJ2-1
CASSLSGGQYNEQFF
TGTGCCAGCAGCCTTAGCGGGGGACAATACAATGAGCAGTTCTTC
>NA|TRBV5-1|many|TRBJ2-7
CASSSGGETYEQYF
TGCGCCAGCAGCTCGGGCGGGGAGACCTACGAGCAGTACTTC
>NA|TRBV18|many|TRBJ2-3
CASSPGIPRDTQYF
TGTGCCAGCTCACCCGGGATCCCCCGAGATACGCAGTATTTT
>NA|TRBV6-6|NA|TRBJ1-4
CASRGSGASEKLFF
TGTGCCAGCAGAGGTTCGGGGGCCAGTGAAAAACTGTTTTTT
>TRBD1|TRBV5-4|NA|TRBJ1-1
CASSLGWTGGTEAFF
TGTGCCAGCAGCTTGGGCTGGACAGGGGGAACTGAAGCTTTCTTT
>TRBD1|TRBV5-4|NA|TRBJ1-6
CASSRGQGDYSPLHF
TGTGCCAGCAGTCGGGGACAGGGGGATTATTCACCCCTCCACTTT
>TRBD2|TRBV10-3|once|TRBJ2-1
CAISESPAGGPKEQFF
TGTGCCATCAGTGAGTCACCAGCGGGGGGGCCCAAAGAGCAGTTCTTC
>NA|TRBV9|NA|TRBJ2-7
CASSRRPDGSYEQYF
TGTGCCAGCAGCCGGCGCCCCGATGGGTCCTACGAGCAGTACTTC
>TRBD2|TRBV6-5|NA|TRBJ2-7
CASSGLAGPYEQYF
TGTGCCAGCAGTGGACTAGCGGGACCCTACGAGCAGTACTTC
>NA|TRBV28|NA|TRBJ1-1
CACSGGRETEAFF
TGTGCCTGTTCCGGGGGGCGAGAAACTGAAGCTTTCTTT
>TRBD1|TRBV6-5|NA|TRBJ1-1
CASRGTGNTEAFF
TGTGCCAGCAGGGGGACAGGGAACACTGAAGCTTTCTTT
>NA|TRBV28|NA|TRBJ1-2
CASSSRPWGGYTF
TGTGCCAGCAGTTCCCGCCCATGGGGTGGCTACACCTTC
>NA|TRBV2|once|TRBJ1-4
CASRLKGIGEKLFF
TGTGCCAGCAGATTGAAGGGGATAGGAGAAAAACTGTTTTTT
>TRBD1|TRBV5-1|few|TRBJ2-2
CASSLWTGRTGELFF
TGCGCCAGCAGCTTATGGACAGGGCGAACCGGGGAGCTGTTTTTT
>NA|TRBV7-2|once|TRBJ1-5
CASSLDRRGAPGPQHF
TGTGCCAGCAGCTTAGATCGGCGGGGGGCACCCGGGCCCCAGCATTTT
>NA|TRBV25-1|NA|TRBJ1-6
CASSLRGGGNSPLHF
TGTGCCAGCAGTCTCAGGGGAGGGGGTAATTCACCCCTCCACTTT
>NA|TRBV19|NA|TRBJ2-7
CASSIKGSGQGLREQYF
TGTGCCAGTAGTATTAAGGGCAGTGGCCAGGGGTTGAGGGAGCAGTACTTC
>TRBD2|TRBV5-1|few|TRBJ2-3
CASSSGLAGFGVTQYF
TGCGCCAGCAGCTCCGGACTAGCGGGATTTGGGGTTACGCAGTATTTT
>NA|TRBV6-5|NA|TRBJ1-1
CASSYRGPTEAFF
TGTGCCAGCAGTTACAGGGGCCCCACTGAAGCTTTCTTT
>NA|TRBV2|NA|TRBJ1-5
CASTEGSNQPQHF
TGTGCCAGCACCGAGGGAAGCAATCAGCCCCAGCATTTT
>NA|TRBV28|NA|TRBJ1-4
CASRNFATNEKLFF
TGTGCCAGCAGGAACTTTGCAACTAATGAAAAACTGTTTTTT
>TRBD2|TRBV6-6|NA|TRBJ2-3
CASRRLAGDTQYF
TGTGCCAGCCGGCGGCTAGCGGGAGATACGCAGTATTTT
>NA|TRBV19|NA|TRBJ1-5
CASYAGGGRNQPQHF
TGTGCCAGCTACGCGGGGGGCGGCCGCAATCAGCCCCAGCATTTT
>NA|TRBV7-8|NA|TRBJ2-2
CASSTPAQGGATGELFF
TGTGCCAGCAGTACCCCAGCCCAGGGGGGCGCCACCGGGGAGCTGTTTTTT
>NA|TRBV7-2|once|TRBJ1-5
CASSARQLQPQHF
TGTGCCAGCAGCGCGCGACAGCTTCAGCCCCAGCATTTT
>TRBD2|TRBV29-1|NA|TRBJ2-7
CSGSSGSYEQYF
TGCAGCGGATCTAGCGGATCCTACGAGCAGTACTTC
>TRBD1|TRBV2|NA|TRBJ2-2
CASRRGQVLTGELFF
TGTGCCAGCAGACGCGGACAGGTGCTCACCGGGGAGCTGTTTTTT
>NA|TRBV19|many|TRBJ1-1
CASRAYRDTEAFF
TGTGCCAGTAGGGCATACAGGGACACTGAAGCTTTCTTT
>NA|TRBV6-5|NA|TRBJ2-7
CASSPGTRSSYEQYF
TGTGCCAGCAGCCCCGGGACCAGGAGCTCCTACGAGCAGTACTTC
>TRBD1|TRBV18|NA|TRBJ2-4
CASSPPTGGQDIQYF
TGTGCCAGCTCACCTCCGACAGGGGGTCAAGACATTCAGTACTTC
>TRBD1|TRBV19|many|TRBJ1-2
CASSSQTGIRGYTF
TGTGCCAGTAGTTCACAGACAGGGATTCGTGGCTACACCTTC
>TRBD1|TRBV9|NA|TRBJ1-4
CASSPTQGAVGTNEKLFF
TGTGCCAGCAGCCCTACCCAGGGGGCTGTGGGAACTAATGAAAAACTGTTTTTT
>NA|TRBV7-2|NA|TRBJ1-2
CASSLDRPSYGYTF
TGTGCCAGCAGCTTAGACAGGCCCAGCTATGGCTACACCTTC
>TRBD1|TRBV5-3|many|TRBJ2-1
CARSLLGTGRSNEQFF
TGTGCCAGAAGCCTCCTAGGGACAGGGAGGTCCAATGAGCAGTTCTTC
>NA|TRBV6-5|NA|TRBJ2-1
CAASPGTVYEQFF
TGTGCCGCCAGCCCTGGGACTGTCTATGAGCAGTTCTTC
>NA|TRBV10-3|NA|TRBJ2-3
CAISAPTDTQYF
TGTGCCATCAGCGCCCCCACAGATACGCAGTATTTT
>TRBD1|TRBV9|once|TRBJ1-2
CASSAGTRDRYYGYTF
TGTGCCAGCAGCGCTGGTACGAGGGACAGGTACTATGGCTACACCTTC
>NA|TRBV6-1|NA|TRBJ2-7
CASTLMGDPRQYF
TGTGCCAGCACCTTGATGGGGGACCCCCGGCAGTACTTC
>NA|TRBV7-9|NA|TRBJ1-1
CASSLGGSHTEAFF
TGTGCCAGCAGCTTAGGAGGATCCCACACTGAAGCTTTCTTT
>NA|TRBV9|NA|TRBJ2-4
CASSVVANGNIQYF
TGTGCCAGCAGCGTAGTAGCAAACGGAAACATTCAGTACTTC
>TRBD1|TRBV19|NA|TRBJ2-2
CASSRGQGDTGELFF
TGTGCCAGTAGTAGGGGACAGGGGGACACCGGGGAGCTGTTTTTT
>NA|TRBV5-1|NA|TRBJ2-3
CASSKVGERTDTQYF
TGCGCCAGCAGCAAGGTTGGCGAACGCACAGATACGCAGTATTTT
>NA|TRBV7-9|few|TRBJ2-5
CASSPSYF
TGTGCCAGCAGCCCGTCGTACTTC
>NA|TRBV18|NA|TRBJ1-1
CASSPSMNTEAFF
TGTGCCAGCTCACCCTCCATGAACACTGAAGCTTTCTTT
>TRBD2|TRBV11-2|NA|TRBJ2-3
CASSFVAGTDTQYF
TGTGCCAGCAGCTTCGTAGCGGGTACAGATACGCAGTATTTT
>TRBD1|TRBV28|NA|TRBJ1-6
CASKGAPYNSPLHF
TGTGCCAGCAAGGGGGCACCCTATAATTCACCCCTCCACTTT
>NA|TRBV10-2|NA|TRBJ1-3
CASSGGPENTIYF
TGCGCCAGCAGTGGGGGGCCAGAAAACACCATATATTTT
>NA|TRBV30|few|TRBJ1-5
CAWNTNGNQPQHF
TGTGCCTGGAACACAAATGGGAACCAGCCCCAGCATTTT